Given below is one TCR beta chain in context. Antigen unknown. This record belongs to a study of cytomegalovirus exposure and HLA in healthy donors. The 120-subject validation cohort, separate from the roughly 700-subject first cohort, included the donors. V shed 5 bases and J 3 bases; nucleotides not matched to a gene: 7. Per the germline V gene, CDR1 is SGHNT and CDR2 is YENEEA. This CDR3 region has 16 residues. Study-wide points: In vitro experiments confirmed that three CMV-associated chains were specific for CMV antigens.

Assay used: immunoSEQ multiplex PCR; TCRdb lists only in-frame clones, some missing. Of 120,000 or so clones detected, about nine tenths appear once; the ten largest clones hold about 2%. Specimen: PBMCs. The V call is TRBV11-3, the J call TRBJ2-1; 10 nucleotides line up with TRBD2. The origin of this receptor is a woman under 30 in good health and CMV-seronegative. The CDR3 loop is CASSQGGLAVYNEQFF. CDR3 DNA: TGTGCCAGCAGCCAGGGCGGACTAGCGGTCTACAATGAGCAGTTCTTC.